The entry that follows covers one T cell receptor (beta chain) sequence. These data originate in a study of shared clonotypes between healthy human individuals. The CDR3 is 15 amino acids. V gave up 1 base and J gave up 7 bases, with 16 bases separating them. The germline CDR1 and CDR2 sequences are LGHNA and YSLEER. Naive CD8 populations comprised CD45RO-negative cells positively selected for CCR7, excluding terminally differentiated effector memory CD45RA+ cells. Profiling relied on immunoSEQ multiplex PCR, and the TCRdb table lists in-frame clones only, not all of them. The sample includes about 680,000 clones, 92% seen only once; the top ten take about 24%.

Source material: naive CD8+ T cells sorted from blood. V and J are TRBV4-3 and TRBJ1-2; possibly TRBD1 for D (5 bases). The TCR sequence derives from a man aged 30 to 45 in good health. This CDR3 is CASSQGGAPGSGYTF. The CDR3 nucleotides are TGCGCCAGCAGCCAAGGTGGGGCTCCCGGGAGTGGCTACACCTTC.